This is a list of T cell receptor beta chains from one sample in a study of early T cells in non-severe SARS-CoV-2 infection. TCRdb analysed the 5' RACE reads with MiXCR anew, one entry per CDR3 protein. This sample has tens of thousands of distinct CDR3 sequences, with approximately 8% found just once. This material consisted of whole blood, taken at baseline. The source is an adult who was a healthcare worker with PCR-confirmed SARS-CoV-2 infection or an uninfected control (not recorded which). Both conserved end residues are part of each CDR3. A D gene is named only where the DNA matches it firmly. Some rows have no size entry. The others give once, few or many, or a class for an expanded clone.

d_call	j_call	v_call	clone_size	cdr3_nt	cdr3_aa
.	TRBJ1-4	TRBV19	.	TGTGCCAGTAGTATGGAAGGGGCGAGACCAGCAAAGGAAAAACTGTTTTTT	CASSMEGARPAKEKLFF
.	TRBJ2-7	TRBV2	.	TGTGCCAGCAGTGTGCTAGCCCCCTACGAGCAGTACTTC	CASSVLAPYEQYF
.	TRBJ2-7	TRBV2	.	TGTGCCAGCAGCGAGACTTTGCTGAATTCCTACGAGCAGTACTTC	CASSETLLNSYEQYF
.	TRBJ1-1	TRBV21-1	many	TGTGCCAGCAGCATTGAAGCCGGGACTCCCGACAGGAACACTGAAGCTTTCTTT	CASSIEAGTPDRNTEAFF
TRBD2	TRBJ2-5	TRBV7-8	.	TGTGCCAGCAGCCCGACCCGACTAGCGGGATTATTGGAGACCCAGTACTTC	CASSPTRLAGLLETQYF
TRBD1	TRBJ2-5	TRBV7-8	many	TGTGCCAGCAGTCGCGGACAGGCGTTAGAGACCCAGTACTTC	CASSRGQALETQYF
.	TRBJ1-1	TRBV15	.	TGTGCCACCAGCAGAGATCCAGCAGGACACGCTGAAGCTTTCTTT	CATSRDPAGHAEAFF
.	TRBJ1-2	TRBV12-3/TRBV12-4	few	TGTGCCAGCAGTTTAAACACCCCGCCCTATGGCTACACCTTC	CASSLNTPPYGYTF
.	TRBJ2-3	TRBV6-5	many	TGTGCCAGCAGCCGCCTGATGGAAGATACGCAGTATTTT	CASSRLMEDTQYF
TRBD2	TRBJ2-1	TRBV19	few	TGTGCCAGTAGTATTAGCGGGAGCTCCTACAATGAGCAGTTCTTC	CASSISGSSYNEQFF
.	TRBJ1-5	TRBV23-1	many	TGCGCCAGCAGTCTAGGACAGAATAGCAATCAGCCCCAGCATTTT	CASSLGQNSNQPQHF
TRBD1	TRBJ2-7	TRBV13	.	TGTGCCAGCAGCTTAGGCGGGGACAGGGGGAAAACCTACGAGCAGTACTTC	CASSLGGDRGKTYEQYF
.	TRBJ1-2	TRBV2	.	TGTGCCAGCACTCAGACACCTAACTATGGCTACACCTTC	CASTQTPNYGYTF
TRBD2	TRBJ2-5	TRBV29-1	.	TGCAGCGTTCTGCGGGAGGGTGTTTTGAGAGAGACCCAGTACTTC	CSVLREGVLRETQYF
.	TRBJ2-3	TRBV21-1	few	TGTGCCAGCTCACCTAGGACCGCCACAGATACGCAGTATTTT	CASSPRTATDTQYF
TRBD1	TRBJ2-1	TRBV2	.	TGTGCCAGCAGTTCAAGGACAGGGGGGCTAGGTGAGCAGTTCTTC	CASSSRTGGLGEQFF
TRBD1	TRBJ1-1	TRBV28	few	TGTGCCAGCAGGGGGGACAGGGGGACTGAAGCTTTCTTT	CASRGDRGTEAFF
.	TRBJ1-6	TRBV28	.	TGTGCCAGCAGTTCGGGGAATTCACCCCTCCACTTT	CASSSGNSPLHF
TRBD2	TRBJ2-1	TRBV29-1	few	TGCAGCGTTGGCGGGACTAGCGGGAGGCGATATGAGCAGTTCTTC	CSVGGTSGRRYEQFF
TRBD2	TRBJ2-1	TRBV7-2	few	TGTGCCAGCAGCTTAGGGGGAGCGGGAGCATCTGAGCAGTTCTTC	CASSLGGAGASEQFF
.	TRBJ2-5	TRBV19	many	TGTGCCAGTGCCCCCAGTGGGGGGCAAGAGACCCAGTACTTC	CASAPSGGQETQYF
.	TRBJ2-2	TRBV7-6	many	TGTGCCAGCAGCCCCGTAATGGGCACCGGGGAGCTGTTTTTT	CASSPVMGTGELFF
TRBD1	TRBJ2-2	TRBV18	many	TGTGCCAGCTTGGGACAGGAACTGCACACCGGGGAGCTGTTTTTT	CASLGQELHTGELFF
.	TRBJ2-3	TRBV12-3/TRBV12-4	.	TGTGCCAGCAGCTCCTTGGCGCAGTATTTT	CASSSLAQYF
.	TRBJ2-6	TRBV10-3	many	TGTGCCATCAGTGAACGGAGCTCTGGGGCCAACGTCCTGACTTTC	CAISERSSGANVLTF
.	TRBJ2-1	TRBV2	.	TGTGCCAGCAAGCAGGGCGGCGGGAATGAGCAGTTCTTC	CASKQGGGNEQFF
TRBD2	TRBJ2-5	TRBV5-1	.	TGCGCCAGCAGCTTGGCCGTAGCGGGGGCGGCAGAGACCCAGTACTTC	CASSLAVAGAAETQYF
TRBD1	TRBJ2-3	TRBV5-1	.	TGCGCCAGCAGCACCGGACAGGGGTTTAAAGATACGCAGTATTTT	CASSTGQGFKDTQYF
TRBD1	TRBJ1-5	TRBV18	few	TGTGCCAGCTCACCAGGACAGGGCGATCAGCCCCAGCATTTT	CASSPGQGDQPQHF
.	TRBJ2-1	TRBV19	few	TGTGCCAGTAGTGCCCAGTGGCGGACGTACAATGAGCAGTTCTTC	CASSAQWRTYNEQFF
.	TRBJ2-1	TRBV5-1	.	TGCGCCAGCAGCTTATCCGGGGACGCTAATGAGCAGTTCTTC	CASSLSGDANEQFF
TRBD2	TRBJ2-2	TRBV4-2	many	TGTGCCAGCAGCATAAACCTGGGAGGGAGCGGAACCGGGGAGCTGTTTTTT	CASSINLGGSGTGELFF
.	TRBJ2-5	TRBV7-3	many	TGTGCCAGCAGCTTAAAGGGCAGCGGAGGTGGGGAGACCCAGTACTTC	CASSLKGSGGGETQYF
.	TRBJ1-1	TRBV29-1	many	TGCAGCGTTGCAGAGAACACTGAAGCTTTCTTT	CSVAENTEAFF
TRBD1	TRBJ1-4	TRBV9	many	TGTGCCAGCAGCGTCAACTGGGACAGTAATGAAAAACTGTTTTTT	CASSVNWDSNEKLFF
.	TRBJ1-5	TRBV27	many	TGTGCCAGCGCCCGGTGGAGCAATCAGCCCCAGCATTTT	CASARWSNQPQHF
.	TRBJ2-2	TRBV7-9	many	TGTGCCAGCAGCTTAAAGGAGCCCCTCCTGGCCGGGGAGCTGTTTTTT	CASSLKEPLLAGELFF
TRBD2	TRBJ2-4	TRBV5-1	few	TGCGCCAGCAGCTTCACTAGCGGGGGCGGGGCAGCCAAAAACATTCAGTACTTC	CASSFTSGGGAAKNIQYF
.	TRBJ1-1	TRBV6-2/TRBV6-3	many	TGTGCCAGCAGTCCGGGCAGGGACACTGAAGCTTTCTTT	CASSPGRDTEAFF
.	TRBJ1-1	TRBV7-9	many	TGTGCCAGCAGCTTACCAGGGGACACTGAAGCTTTCTTT	CASSLPGDTEAFF
.	TRBJ2-2	TRBV21-1	few	TGTGCCAGCAGCACCTGCTCGTTGAGTTGGACACTCCACGGGGAGCTGTTTTTT	CASSTCSLSWTLHGELFF
.	TRBJ1-4	TRBV7-9	few	TGTGCCAGCACCACCGGGACGGCTAATGAAAAACTGTTTTTT	CASTTGTANEKLFF
.	TRBJ2-5	TRBV29-1	many	TGCAGCGCTGGAGACCCCGGGGAGACCCAGTACTTC	CSAGDPGETQYF
TRBD1	TRBJ1-2	TRBV6-6	.	TGTGCCAGCAGTTCGCCCCCAGGGGGCCTCTATAACTATGGCTACACCTTC	CASSSPPGGLYNYGYTF
TRBD1	TRBJ2-1	TRBV30	.	TGTGCCTGGAGTCGGACAGGGGCTTCACATGAGCAGTTCTTC	CAWSRTGASHEQFF
TRBD2	TRBJ2-3	TRBV29-1	many	TGCAGCGGGACCGGGACTAGCGGGGGTGGCACAGATACGCAGTATTTT	CSGTGTSGGGTDTQYF
.	TRBJ1-4	TRBV7-2	many	TGTGCCAGCAGCCGGTCAATCAGCGAGAATGAAAAACTGTTTTTT	CASSRSISENEKLFF
TRBD2	TRBJ2-5	TRBV6-5	.	TGTGCCAGCAGTTACGCGGTGGCTAGCGGGGAGACCCAGTACTTC	CASSYAVASGETQYF
.	TRBJ2-1	TRBV29-1	.	TGCAGCGTTTTTCTCGGGACCGCGTCCAATGAGCAGTTCTTC	CSVFLGTASNEQFF
.	TRBJ2-7	TRBV21-1	.	TGTGCCAGCAGCAAGAAGGGGGACCACTACGAGCAGTACTTC	CASSKKGDHYEQYF
.	TRBJ2-2	TRBV20-1	few	TGCAGTGCTAGATATAACACCGGGGAGCTGTTTTTT	CSARYNTGELFF
.	TRBJ2-1	TRBV2	.	TGTGCCAGCGCGCCGAGACCTTACAATGAGCAGTTCTTC	CASAPRPYNEQFF